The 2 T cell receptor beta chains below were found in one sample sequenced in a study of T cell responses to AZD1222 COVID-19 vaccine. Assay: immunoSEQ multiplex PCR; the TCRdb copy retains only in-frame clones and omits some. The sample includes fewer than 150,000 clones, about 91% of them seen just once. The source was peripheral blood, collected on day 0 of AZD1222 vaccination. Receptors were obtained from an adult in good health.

The CDR3 sequence: CASSVETGVREKLFF. The CDR3 bases are TGTGCCAGCAGCGTAGAGACAGGGGTTCGGGAAAAACTGTTTTTT. V usage is TRBV9 and J usage is TRBJ1-4; TRBD1 agrees at 8 bases. With V trimmed by 0 bases and J by 8 bases, 6 bases remained unmatched. The V gene's germline CDR1 is SGDLS and CDR2 YYNGEE. The CDR3 has 15 amino acids.

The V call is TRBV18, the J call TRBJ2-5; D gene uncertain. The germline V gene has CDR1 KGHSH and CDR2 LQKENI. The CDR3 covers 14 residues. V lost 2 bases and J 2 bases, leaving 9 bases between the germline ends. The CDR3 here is CASSPMDGQETQYF. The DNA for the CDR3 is TGTGCCAGCTCACCAATGGATGGGCAAGAGACCCAGTACTTC. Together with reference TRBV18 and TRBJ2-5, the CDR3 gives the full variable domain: NAGVMQNPRHLVRRRGQEARLRCSPMKGHSHVYWYRQLPEEGLKFMVYLQKENIIDESGMPKERFSAEFPKEGPSILRIQQVVRGDSAAYFCASSPMDGQETQYFGPGTRLLVL.